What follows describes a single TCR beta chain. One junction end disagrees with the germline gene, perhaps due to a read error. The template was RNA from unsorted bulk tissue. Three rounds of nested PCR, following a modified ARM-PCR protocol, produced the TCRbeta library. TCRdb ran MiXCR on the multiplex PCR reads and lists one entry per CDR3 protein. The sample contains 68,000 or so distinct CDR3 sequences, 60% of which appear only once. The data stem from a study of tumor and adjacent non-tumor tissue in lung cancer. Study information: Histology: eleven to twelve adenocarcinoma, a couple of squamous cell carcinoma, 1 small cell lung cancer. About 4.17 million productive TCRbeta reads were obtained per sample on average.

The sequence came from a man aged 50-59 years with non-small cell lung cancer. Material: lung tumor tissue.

The CDR3 coding sequence is TGTGCCAGCAGTGCGGTCCAACACCGCTACAATGAGGAGTTCTTC. As protein: CASSAVQHRYNEEFF. The chain combines TRBV2 with TRBJ2-1; D call uncertain. In germline, CDR1 is SNHLY, CDR2 FYNNEI. CDR3 length: 15 amino acids.